This T cell receptor (beta chain) was observed in a study of shared clonotypes between healthy human individuals. CDR1 SGHVS and CDR2 FQNEAQ come from the germline V gene. The ends were cut back, 10 bases at V and 2 bases at J, with 18 bases in the middle. The CDR3 loop spans 15 amino acids. The authors' processing: Junction-only sequences without quality scores were provided by ImmunoSEQ, so filtering was different. Profiling relied on immunoSEQ multiplex PCR, and the TCRdb table lists in-frame clones only, not all of them. That table furnishes V, J and clone size, whereas the DNA furnished D and trimming. The table lists approximately 2,300,000 clones, 85% to 95% of them singletons.

The receptor was derived from a young man in good health. Some clones in this sample may be carry-over from other donors' samples. The sequencing input was naive CD4+ T cells from PBMCs. As for subset: CD45RA+ positively selected. The chain uses TRBV7-8 and TRBJ1-5, with D maybe TRBD1 (5 bases). The CDR3 nucleotides are TGTGCCACCTCAGGGTTCATGGGGGGCAATCAGCCCCAGCATTTT. Protein product: CATSGFMGGNQPQHF.